Listed below are T cell receptor beta chains from one sample, sequenced in a study of CD8 T cells in ankylosing spondylitis. MiXCR, run by TCRdb on the 5' RACE reads, gives a single entry per CDR3 protein. Of about 200,000 distinct CDR3 sequences in the sample, roughly 26% were seen once. Sequencing used blood, either unsorted or a sorted T cell fraction (not recorded which). The receptors originated from a male donor with ankylosing spondylitis or in good health (not recorded which). The CDR3 runs from the conserved cysteine through the conserved F or W. D genes are given only for firm matches. Rows may omit the clone size; those that give it use once, few, many or a size class.

>-|TRBD2|TRBJ2-1|TRBV20-1
CSAWLLAGNNEQFF
TGCAGTGCGTGGCTACTAGCGGGTAACAATGAGCAGTTCTTC
>-|-|TRBJ2-5|TRBV20-1
CSAENPNPGTGGETQYF
TGCAGTGCTGAAAACCCCAATCCGGGAACCGGGGGAGAGACCCAGTACTTC
>-|-|TRBJ2-1|TRBV7-2
CASSSSLFLQDNEQFF
TGTGCCAGCAGCTCCTCCCTATTCCTGCAGGACAATGAGCAGTTCTTC
>many|-|TRBJ2-2|TRBV9
CASSVGGTGELFF
TGTGCCAGCAGCGTGGGAGGCACCGGGGAGCTGTTTTTT
>-|-|TRBJ2-7|TRBV19
CASSRTPSIYEQYF
TGTGCCAGTAGTCGTACACCGTCTATCTACGAGCAGTACTTC
>many|-|TRBJ2-5|TRBV5-1
CASSLDRETQYF
TGTGCCAGCAGCTTAGATCGAGAGACCCAGTACTTC
>many|TRBD2|TRBJ2-1|TRBV20-1
CSAREGTSVNNEQFF
TGCAGTGCTAGAGAGGGGACTAGCGTCAACAATGAGCAGTTCTTC
>many|-|TRBJ2-5|TRBV20-1
CSAPGGTKQETQYF
TGCAGTGCACCCGGAGGGACGAAACAAGAGACCCAGTACTTC
>many|-|TRBJ2-7|TRBV20-1
CSARDADRTYEQYF
TGCAGTGCTAGAGACGCGGACCGGACCTACGAGCAGTACTTC
>-|TRBD1|TRBJ1-1|TRBV27
CASSFGTGEAFF
TGTGCCAGCAGTTTCGGGACAGGTGAAGCTTTCTTT
>once|TRBD2|TRBJ2-1|TRBV18
CASSPPIAGELYIEQFF
TGTGCCAGCTCACCCCCAATAGCGGGAGAGCTCTACATTGAGCAGTTCTTC
>many|-|TRBJ2-5|TRBV5-1
CASSGQNLQETQYF
TGCGCCAGCAGCGGCCAGAACCTCCAAGAGACCCAGTACTTC
>-|TRBD2|TRBJ2-5|TRBV20-1
CSARDMRGAGETQYF
TGCAGTGCTAGAGATATGCGGGGGGCTGGGGAGACCCAGTACTTC
>many|-|TRBJ1-1|TRBV10-3
CAISESGVSTEAFF
TGTGCCATCAGTGAGTCTGGGGTTAGCACTGAAGCTTTCTTT
>many|-|TRBJ2-6|TRBV5-1
CASSLEGGSGANVLTF
TGCGCCAGCAGCTTGGAAGGGGGCTCTGGGGCCAACGTCCTGACTTTC
>-|-|TRBJ2-1|TRBV3-1
CASSQPGNEQFF
TGTGCCAGCAGCCAACCGGGCAATGAGCAGTTCTTC
>many|-|TRBJ2-1|TRBV5-1
CASSLLAQIGGEQFF
TGCGCCAGCAGCTTACTAGCCCAAATTGGCGGTGAGCAGTTCTTC
>many|-|TRBJ2-7|TRBV20-1
CSARAGGGFYEQYF
TGCAGTGCCCGGGCCGGTGGAGGATTTTACGAGCAGTACTTC
>-|TRBD1|TRBJ2-1|TRBV5-5
CASSLAGDRGPINEQFF
TGTGCCAGCAGCTTGGCGGGGGACAGGGGCCCTATCAATGAGCAGTTCTTC
>many|TRBD2|TRBJ2-3|TRBV5-1
CASSLGGTSGTDTQYF
TGCGCCAGCAGCTTGGGTGGGACTAGCGGCACAGATACGCAGTATTTT
>many|-|TRBJ2-2|TRBV14
CASSQDVPGELFF
TGTGCCAGCAGCCAAGATGTGCCCGGGGAGCTGTTTTTT
>few|TRBD1|TRBJ2-7|TRBV7-8
CASSDDREGYEQYF
TGTGCCAGCAGCGACGACAGGGAAGGGTACGAGCAGTACTTC
>-|TRBD1|TRBJ2-7|TRBV15
CATSRDLGTGTLYEQYF
TGTGCCACCAGCAGAGATCTGGGGACAGGGACCCTCTACGAGCAGTACTTC
>many|-|TRBJ2-6|TRBV29-1
CSVLSGANVLTF
TGCAGCGTACTCTCTGGGGCCAACGTCCTGACTTTC
>few|TRBD1|TRBJ1-2|TRBV20-1
CSARDRQGASGYTF
TGCAGTGCTAGAGATCGGCAGGGGGCCAGTGGCTACACCTTC